One and the same sample provided the 21 T cell receptor beta chains below, sequenced in a study of T cells in Graves' hyperthyroidism and ophthalmopathy. TCR beta CDR3 regions were amplified from RNA transcripts. With the HTBI primer set, the TCR CDR3 went through a first round of RT-PCR. TCRdb called the multiplex PCR reads again in MiXCR, with one record for every CDR3 protein. The sample contains 550,000 to 600,000 distinct CDR3 sequences, around 15% of which appear only once. Material for sequencing was blood. These receptors all stem from a woman aged 18-35 years with Graves' hyperthyroidism.

Concerning this clonotype: Possible read error: a much larger clone is one base away. The rearrangement links TRBV3-1 to TRBJ1-5; D is possibly TRBD1 (6 bases). V dropped 0 bases and J dropped 12 bases, with 15 bases sitting between them. Per the germline V gene, CDR1 is LGHDT and CDR2 is YNNKEL (reference sequence). This CDR3 comprises 14 residues. This CDR3 reads CASSQDQGLGRQHF. The CDR3 bases are TGTGCCAGCAGCCAAGATCAGGGGTTGGGGCGCCAGCATTTT.

Of note for this clonotype: A much larger clone sits a single nucleotide away, making a read error possible. This chain links TRBV11-1 with TRBJ2-1, with 14 bases matching TRBD2. The germline V gene encodes CDR1 SGHAT and CDR2 FQDESV (reference sequence). The CDR3 extends over 16 amino acids. V was pared by 5 bases and J by 8 bases, with 8 bases of the junction left unmatched. The chain's CDR3 is CASSIPGTSGSDEQFF. In DNA, the CDR3 is TGTGCCAGCAGCATTCCCGGGACTAGCGGGAGTGATGAGCAGTTCTTC.

This clonotype was found a few times. J is TRBJ2-2 and V is TRBV3-1; no reliable D call. Deletions cut 5 bases from V and 4 bases from J, with 11 bases between. CDR1 is LGHDT, CDR2 YNNKEL, per germline (reference sequence). The CDR3 spans 14 residues. CDR3 bases: TGTGCCAGCAGCTTAAATCCCAGCACCGGGGAGCTGTTTTTT. Its translation: CASSLNPSTGELFF.

This clonotype has a handful of counts. The genes are TRBV5-1 and TRBJ2-5, with D unclear. V shed 2 bases and J shed 0 bases, with 8 bases lying between them. Germline V gene data show CDR1 as SGHRS and CDR2 as YFSETQ. The CDR3 spans 14 residues. The chain's CDR3 is CASSFSGHQETQYF. CDR3 DNA: TGCGCCAGCAGCTTCTCTGGCCACCAAGAGACCCAGTACTTC.

Ten or more counts support this clonotype. The V and J genes are TRBV20-1 and TRBJ2-7; D not certain. From germline, CDR1 is DFQATT and CDR2 SNEGSKA (reference sequence). V was trimmed by 3 bases and J by 2 bases, leaving 8 bases between them. The CDR3 length is 12 residues. The CDR3 loop is CSARIVPYEQYF. Here the CDR3 DNA reads TGCAGTGCTAGGATAGTTCCCTACGAGCAGTACTTC.

The chain employs TRBV11-2 and TRBJ2-2; a possible D gene is TRBD2 (5 bases). CDR1 and CDR2 (germline): SGHAT, FQNNGV. The CDR3 is 17 amino acids. Deletions cut 2 bases from V and 0 bases from J, with 13 bases between. For the CDR3, the DNA is TGTGCCAGCAGCTTAACCGAATTAGCGACGAACACCGGGGAGCTGTTTTTT. As protein: CASSLTELATNTGELFF.

The rearrangement links TRBV15 to TRBJ2-5, with 13 bases aligning to TRBD2. Germline assignment: CDR1 LNHNV and CDR2 YYDKDF (reference sequence). CDR3 length: 16 amino acids. Unmatched junction bases numbered 8, after V lost 5 bases and J lost 5 bases. In DNA form, the CDR3 reads TGTGCCACCAGCGCGGGACTAGCGGGAATGGAGGAGACCCAGTACTTC. It specifies CATSAGLAGMEETQYF.

This clonotype has at least ten counts. V usage is TRBV7-2 and J usage is TRBJ1-4; D uncertain. This CDR3 is 16 amino acids long. Germline V gene lookup returns CDR1 SGHTA and CDR2 FQGNSA. V lost 5 bases, J lost 3 bases, and 16 bases lay in between. CDR3 coding DNA: TGTGCCAGCAGCCCAACCTACCGGGAGGCTAATGAAAAACTGTTTTTT. Residues: CASSPTYREANEKLFF.

The J gene is TRBJ1-2, the V gene TRBV19; D gene ambiguous. This CDR3 has 13 residues. Germline lookup yields CDR1 LNHDA and CDR2 SQIVND (reference sequence). V lost 0 bases and J 4 bases, leaving 6 bases between the germline ends. The CDR3 bases are TGTGCCAGTAGTATAGATGGGGTCTATGGCTACACCTTC. It encodes CASSIDGVYGYTF.

The table lists this clonotype with many counts. The CDR3: CASSLGGDRARGETQYF. As DNA, the CDR3 is TGTGCCAGCAGCTTGGGGGGTGACAGGGCGCGCGGAGAGACCCAGTACTTC. The rearrangement joins TRBV7-8 to TRBJ2-5, with TRBD1 as a possible D gene (7 bases). V was trimmed by 3 bases and J by 4 bases, leaving 21 bases between them. Germline CDR1 SGHVS, CDR2 FQNEAQ. The CDR3 has 17 residues. The full variable domain, in which reference TRBV7-8 and TRBJ2-5 provide the parts outside the CDR3, is GAGVSQSPRYKVAKRGQDVALRCDPISGHVSLFWYQQALGQGPEFLTYFQNEAQLDKSGLPSDRFFAERPEGSVSTLKIQRTQQEDSAVYLCASSLGGDRARGETQYFGPGTRLLVL.

This chain connects TRBV3-1 to TRBJ2-2; TRBD2 agrees at 10 bases. The length of the CDR3 is 14 residues. After removal of 2 bases from V and 8 bases from J, the junction contained 2 bases not matched to a gene. Germline CDR1 is LGHDT and CDR2 is YNNKEL (reference sequence). Here the CDR3 reads CASSQTSGVGELFF. The DNA for the CDR3 is TGTGCCAGCAGCCAAACTAGCGGGGTTGGGGAGCTGTTTTTT.

This clonotype was seen only a few times. The J gene is TRBJ1-6, the V gene TRBV28, with 10 bases aligning to TRBD1. The CDR3 runs 14 residues. V was clipped by 7 bases and J by 9 bases; unmatched bases: 6. Germline V gene data show CDR1 as MDHEN and CDR2 as SYDVKM. Written as DNA, the CDR3 is TGTGCCAGCAATCCGGGACAGGGGTTTTCACCCCTCCACTTT. It specifies CASNPGQGFSPLHF.

This clonotype was picked up a small number of times. The DNA for the CDR3 is TGTGCCAGCAGCTTAGACGCAGGCCGAGTTCAGCCCCAGCATTTT. Amino acid sequence: CASSLDAGRVQPQHF. J is TRBJ1-5 and V is TRBV7-2; D unresolved. From germline, CDR1 is SGHTA and CDR2 FQGNSA. The CDR3 runs 15 residues. The V end lost 1 base, the J end lost 6 bases, and 13 bases lay between the germline ends.

The table lists this clonotype with a few counts. The chain uses TRBV14 and TRBJ1-2, with D possibly being TRBD1 (5 bases). The CDR3 has 16 amino acids. The germline V gene has CDR1 SGHDN and CDR2 FVKESK. V was shortened by 4 bases and J by 3 bases, with 18 bases between the two germline ends. This chain's CDR3 is CASSRRVRSGDYGYTF. In DNA, the CDR3 is TGTGCCAGCAGCCGAAGGGTCCGATCGGGGGACTATGGCTACACCTTC. Full variable domain (remainder filled in from reference TRBV14 and TRBJ1-2): EAGVTQFPSHSVIEKGQTVTLRCDPISGHDNLYWYRRVMGKEIKFLLHFVKESKQDESGMPNNRFLAERTGGTYSTLKVQPAELEDSGVYFCASSRRVRSGDYGYTFGSGTRLTVV.

This clonotype was observed a few times. This chain joins TRBV12-3 or TRBV12-4 and TRBJ1-3; maybe TRBD1 (5 bases). CDR3 length: 14 amino acids. Trimming shortened V by 0 bases and J by 8 bases, and 11 bases separated the two germline ends. This CDR3 reads CASSLALRGDTIYF. DNA of the CDR3: TGTGCCAGCAGTTTAGCGCTTCGGGGGGACACCATATATTTT.

This clonotype occurred a few times. V is TRBV6-6 and J is TRBJ2-3, with 9 nucleotides matching TRBD2. J was trimmed by 5 bases and V by 0 bases; bases with no gene match: 3. Germline lookup yields CDR1 MNHNY and CDR2 SVGAGI (reference sequence). The CDR3 has 15 residues. The CDR3 nucleotides are TGTGCCAGCAGTTACTCCTCGACTAGCGGAGATACGCAGTATTTT. Its protein is CASSYSSTSGDTQYF.

This clonotype was seen a handful of times. The V and J genes are TRBV6-2 or TRBV6-3 and TRBJ2-1; D gene uncertain. In germline, CDR1 is MNHEY, CDR2 SVGEGT. Trimming cost V 0 bases and J 10 bases, with 10 bases left between them. This CDR3 has 13 amino acids. The CDR3 DNA sequence: TGTGCCAGCAGTTACTCCGAGTCGGGCGAGCAGTTCTTC. It encodes CASSYSESGEQFF.

This clonotype appeared a few times. The chain combines TRBV9 with TRBJ2-1; no definite D call. Trimming shortened V by 0 bases and J by 2 bases, and 9 bases separated the two germline ends. CDR1 is SGDLS, CDR2 YYNGEE, per germline. CDR3 length: 15 amino acids. CDR3 DNA sequence: TGTGCCAGCAGCGTAGGGCCTGACCCCTACAATGAGCAGTTCTTC. Amino acid sequence: CASSVGPDPYNEQFF.

Many counts were recorded for this clonotype. The V and J genes are TRBV20-1 and TRBJ2-7, with TRBD2 matching 8 bases. Germline V gene data show CDR1 as DFQATT and CDR2 as SNEGSKA (reference sequence). The CDR3 extends over 13 amino acids. V was clipped by 5 bases and J by 0 bases; unmatched bases: 3. This chain's CDR3 is CSAERGSSYEQYF. The CDR3, as DNA: TGCAGTGCTGAGCGGGGGAGCTCCTACGAGCAGTACTTC.

The sample holds a few counts of this clonotype. The chain has TRBV28 and TRBJ1-5, with TRBD1 identical over 7 bases. V shed 4 bases, J shed 3 bases, and the junction held 9 bases outside the gene matches. Germline V gene lookup returns CDR1 MDHEN and CDR2 SYDVKM. This CDR3 is built from 16 residues. CDR3: CASSSPTGAHNQPQHF. The CDR3 nucleotides are TGTGCCAGCAGTTCCCCCACAGGGGCCCACAATCAGCCCCAGCATTTT.

On this clonotype: A much larger clone lies one base from this, so it may be a read error. The J gene is TRBJ1-2, the V gene TRBV6-1; D is unclear. The CDR3 sequence is 12 residues long. V gave up 6 bases and J gave up 2 bases, with 7 bases separating them. The germline CDR1 and CDR2 sequences are MNHNS and SASEGT. As DNA, the CDR3 is TGTGCCAGCAGCGCGGGGAACTATGGCTACACCTTC. Protein: CASSAGNYGYTF.